The sequence of this T cell receptor (beta chain) was determined in a study of CD8 T cells in ankylosing spondylitis. This clonotype was found many times. No antigen is known for it. Quantitative barcoded 5'-RACE was used to prepare TCR beta libraries. TCRdb recomputed calls from the 5' RACE reads with MiXCR, one row per CDR3 protein. The sample gives 150,000 to 200,000 distinct CDR3 sequences, 18% of which show up once; about 4.3% is in the top ten. Germline V CDR1 and CDR2: DFQATT, SNEGSKA (reference sequence). Trimming pared 3 bases from V and 4 bases from J, leaving 10 bases between. This CDR3 is 13 amino acids long. Overall study findings and caveats: Disease-linked clones bore a CD8+ phenotype, appearing relatively rarely in peripheral blood.

The chain has TRBV20-1 and TRBJ1-5, with D possibly TRBD1 on 5 matching bases. Sequencing was performed on blood, either unsorted or a sorted T cell fraction (not recorded which). This TCR was sampled from a male donor under 30 with ankylosing spondylitis or in good health (not recorded which). The CDR3 sequence is CSASTGPNQPQHF. The CDR3 DNA is TGCAGTGCTAGCACAGGACCTAATCAGCCCCAGCATTTT.